This TCR beta chain derives from a study of CXCR3-negative and CXCR3-positive naive CD8 T cells. Across the study: Total TRB output reached about 135 million reads, about 1.5 +/- 0.3 million per library.

Per the germline V gene, CDR1 is SEHNR and CDR2 is FQNEAQ (reference sequence). This CDR3 has 15 amino acids. Preparation of TRB cDNA libraries relied on 5' RACE carrying UMI labels. TCRdb reprocessed the 5' RACE reads; each CDR3 protein has one entry and no DNA is given. The sample totals 75,000 to 95,000 distinct CDR3 sequences. Study conclusions and caveats: When CXCR3-positive naive cells were set against CXCR3-negative naive cells, the former had more hydrophobic TRB CDR3s. Both of the naive subsets showed about the same high diversity, but memory CD8+ cells had much less.

In regard to this clonotype: Its antigen is unknown.

The naive CD8+ gate required CD45RO-CCR7+CD27+CD95- phenotype. The receptor was isolated from a human donor in good health. Some clones in this sample may be carry-over from other donors' samples. Sequencing was carried out using naive CXCR3- CD8+ T cells from blood. Subset defined: CD45RO-CCR7+CD27+CD95- naive CD8+ T cells lacking CXCR3 (TNR3-). The chain links TRBV7-9 to TRBJ2-2; with no DNA, the TCRdb D assignment of TRBD1 cannot be verified. CDR3: CASRSGTGETGELFF.